One sample yielded the 18 T cell receptor beta chains listed below, sequenced in a study of Graves' ophthalmopathy and Graves' hyperthyroidism. RNA transcripts served as template for amplifying TCR beta CDR3 sequences. An opening RT-PCR round employed HTBI primers and preceded a second-round multiplex PCR. One entry per CDR3 protein, called by TCRdb with MiXCR from the multiplex PCR reads. This sample has 500,000 to 800,000 distinct CDR3 sequences, with 35% to 45% found just once. Specimen: peripheral blood. These receptors were obtained from an adult man with Graves' ophthalmopathy.

This clonotype has a count of ten or more. This chain uses TRBV6-5 with TRBJ1-2; 7 bases map to TRBD1. V shed 6 bases and J 8 bases; nucleotides not matched to a gene: 9. CDR3 length: 13 residues. Germline values: CDR1 MNHEY, CDR2 SVGAGI. The CDR3: CASRGDRGEGYTF. In nucleotides, the CDR3 is TGTGCCAGCAGGGGGGACAGAGGTGAAGGCTACACCTTC.

J is TRBJ2-3 and V is TRBV7-6; TRBD1 agrees at 7 bases. J was trimmed by 2 bases and V by 5 bases; bases with no gene match: 7. The length of the CDR3 is 15 residues. CDR1 and CDR2 (germline): SGHVS, FNYEAQ. CDR3 nucleotides: TGTGCCAGCAGCCCCGGGACAGTTCACACAGATACGCAGTATTTT. This gives the protein CASSPGTVHTDTQYF. The full variable domain, in which reference TRBV7-6 and TRBJ2-3 provide the parts outside the CDR3, is GAGVSQSPRYKVTKRGQDVALRCDPISGHVSLYWYRQALGQGPEFLTYFNYEAQQDKSGLPNDRFSAERPEGSISTLTIQRTEQRDSAMYRCASSPGTVHTDTQYFGPGTRLTVL.

This clonotype occurred many times. The gene calls are TRBV10-3 and TRBJ1-1, with a possible D match to TRBD1 (6 bases). The CDR3 contains 13 residues. Germline-derived CDR1 and CDR2 are ENHRY and SYGVKD. Trimming removed 8 bases at V and 1 base at J, with 11 bases between. CDR3 DNA: TGTGCCATCCGATGGACAGAGAACACTGAAGCTTTCTTT. It specifies CAIRWTENTEAFF.

J is TRBJ1-1 and V is TRBV4-2; D is undetermined. The V end was cut by 0 bases, the J end by 5 bases, with 7 bases between. Germline V CDR1 and CDR2: LGHNA, YNFKEQ. This CDR3 spans 13 amino acids. The CDR3 here is CASSQDFRTEAFF. The CDR3 DNA is TGTGCCAGCAGCCAAGATTTTAGGACTGAAGCTTTCTTT.

This clonotype occurred many times. V and J are TRBV5-5 and TRBJ1-4, with D unclear. The CDR3 covers 15 residues. V gave up 1 base and J gave up 8 bases, with 15 bases separating them. Germline V CDR1 and CDR2: SGHKS, YYEKEE (reference sequence). The CDR3 reads CASSLPAGIGEKLFF. DNA for the CDR3: TGTGCCAGCAGCTTGCCGGCCGGGATTGGAGAAAAACTGTTTTTT.

V is TRBV12-3 or TRBV12-4 and J is TRBJ1-5; a weak D match, TRBD1 (5 bases). The CDR3 is made up of 15 amino acids. Trimming removed 3 bases at V and 3 bases at J, with 12 bases between. CDR3 sequence reads: CASSFHGGNNQPQHF. The CDR3 coding sequence is TGTGCCAGCAGTTTTCACGGGGGAAACAATCAGCCCCAGCATTTT.

This clonotype was seen only a few times. The rearrangement joins TRBV4-1 to TRBJ2-5, with 12 bases lining up with TRBD2. CDR1 MGHRA and CDR2 YSYEKL come from the germline V gene. The CDR3 runs to 17 residues. The J segment lost 4 bases and the V segment lost 0 bases, leaving 6 bases of the junction unmatched. The CDR3 nucleotides are TGCGCCAGCAGCCAAGATATGACTAGCGGGAGTACAGAGACCCAGTACTTC. Encoded protein: CASSQDMTSGSTETQYF.

This clonotype has at least ten counts. The chain recombines TRBV7-7 with TRBJ2-5, with D perhaps TRBD1 or TRBD2 (6 bases each). V lost 5 bases to trimming and J lost 0 bases, with 19 bases between them. The CDR3 is made up of 17 amino acids. From germline, CDR1 is SSHAT and CDR2 FNYEAQ (reference sequence). The CDR3 region is CASSPGKPGAYQETQYF. The CDR3 nucleotides read TGTGCCAGCAGCCCCGGGAAGCCGGGGGCTTACCAAGAGACCCAGTACTTC. Combining the CDR3 with reference TRBV7-7 and TRBJ2-5 gives the whole variable domain GAGVSQSPRYKVTKRGQDVTLRCDPISSHATLYWYQQALGQGPEFLTYFNYEAQPDKSGLPSDRFSAERPEGSISTLTIQRTEQRDSAMYRCASSPGKPGAYQETQYFGPGTRLLVL.

At least ten counts were recorded for this clonotype. The chain carries TRBV13 and TRBJ1-2; D call uncertain. The CDR3 has 13 amino acids. The germline CDR1 and CDR2 sequences are PRHDT and FYEKMQ (reference sequence). The V and J ends lost 2 bases and 6 bases respectively, with 10 bases between them. CDR3 region: CASSLIWENGYTF. CDR3 DNA sequence: TGTGCCAGCAGCTTAATCTGGGAGAATGGCTACACCTTC.

This clonotype was counted only a few times. The J gene is TRBJ2-3, the V gene TRBV25-1, with TRBD1 as a possible D gene (6 bases). Germline CDR1 MGHDK, CDR2 SYGVNS. The CDR3 spans 15 residues. V was cut by 8 bases and J by 2 bases, with 17 bases left in between. Written as DNA, the CDR3 is TGTGCCAGCCCTACCCCAGGGGAAATCACAGATACGCAGTATTTT. Translation: CASPTPGEITDTQYF. Full variable domain (missing parts from reference TRBV25-1 and TRBJ2-3): EADIYQTPRYLVIGTGKKITLECSQTMGHDKMYWYQQDPGMELHLIHYSYGVNSTEKGDLSSESTVSRIRTEHFPLTLESARPSHTSQYLCASPTPGEITDTQYFGPGTRLTVL.

The chain combines TRBV7-9 with TRBJ2-5; the match to TRBD2 covers 10 bases. Trimming at V came to 1 base and at J to 9 bases, leaving 5 bases not matched to a gene. The CDR3 runs to 14 residues. Per the germline V gene, CDR1 is SEHNR and CDR2 is FQNEAQ (reference sequence). DNA of the CDR3: TGTGCCAGCAGCTTAGGCCTAAGCGGGGGGGCCCAGTACTTC. It specifies CASSLGLSGGAQYF.

The J gene is TRBJ1-1, the V gene TRBV20-1; weak D call: TRBD1 (5 bases). The CDR3 contains 13 residues. From germline, CDR1 is DFQATT and CDR2 SNEGSKA (reference sequence). Trimming stripped 0 bases from V and 5 bases from J, with 10 bases between. The CDR3 protein is CSARDIGTTEAFF. The CDR3 bases are TGCAGTGCTAGAGATATTGGGACGACTGAAGCTTTCTTT.

This clonotype has at least ten counts. This chain links TRBV19 with TRBJ2-7; D is perhaps TRBD1 (6 bases). The ends were cut back, 6 bases at V and 2 bases at J, with 17 bases in the middle. Germline CDR1 reads LNHDA; CDR2 reads SQIVND (reference sequence). CDR3 length: 15 residues. The CDR3, as DNA: TGTGCCAGTAGCAGGACAGCTACTAACCCCTACGAGCAGTACTTC. It yields the protein CASSRTATNPYEQYF.

DNA for the CDR3: TGTGCCAGCAGCACGACTAGCGGGACCTATGGCTACACCTTC. It yields the protein CASSTTSGTYGYTF. V usage is TRBV7-9 and J usage is TRBJ1-2; maybe TRBD1 (5 bases). V lost 5 bases and J 4 bases, leaving 14 bases between the germline ends. The CDR3 extends over 14 amino acids. Germline V gives CDR1 SEHNR, CDR2 FQNEAQ (reference sequence).

Comment on this clonotype: An end of the junction does not agree with germline; a read error may underlie this. This chain connects TRBV10-3 to TRBJ1-4; D unclear. CDR3 length: 13 residues. The germline V gene encodes CDR1 ENHRY and CDR2 SYGVKD. CDR3: CAISDGGLEKLLF. CDR3 nucleotide sequence: TGTGCCATCAGTGACGGTGGCCTCGAAAAACTGCTTTTT.

The table lists this clonotype with many counts. This chain joins TRBV5-6 and TRBJ1-2; D call uncertain. Germline values: CDR1 SGHDT, CDR2 YYEEEE. This CDR3 contains 15 residues. V gave up 4 bases and J gave up 7 bases, with 20 bases separating them. The CDR3 protein is CASSIRGRGSSGYTF. In nucleotides, the CDR3 is TGTGCCAGCAGCATCCGGGGTAGAGGTTCGTCTGGCTACACCTTC.

The sample holds many counts of this clonotype. The chain joins TRBV7-9 to TRBJ1-3, with D unclear. Germline CDR1 reads SEHNR; CDR2 reads FQNEAQ (reference sequence). Trimming pared 5 bases from V and 0 bases from J, leaving 8 bases between. The CDR3 is 14 residues long. The CDR3 DNA is TGTGCCAGCAGCCGCGCCGGCTCTGGAAACACCATATATTTT. This sequence encodes CASSRAGSGNTIYF.

Points on this clonotype: A much larger clone differs by one base, so this may be a read error. This sequence joins TRBV19 and TRBJ2-7; 7 positions match TRBD2. The CDR3 length is 13 residues. Trimming removed 6 bases from V and 4 bases from J; junction bases left unmatched: 6. The germline V gene has CDR1 LNHDA and CDR2 SQIVND (reference sequence). The CDR3 DNA reads TGTGCCAGTAGCAGACTAGCAGGGTACGAGCAGTACTTC. It translates to CASSRLAGYEQYF.